The present T cell receptor beta chain was sequenced within a study of T-cell reconstitution after alpha-beta-depleted transplantation in children. It was with unique molecular identifiers that the TCRbeta library was prepared. In TCRdb, the PCR reads were re-called with MiXCR into one record per CDR3 protein. The sample lists about 17,000 distinct CDR3 sequences, around 12% seen once, with over 55% in the top ten. The CDR3 has 14 residues. Per the germline V gene, CDR1 is SGHRS and CDR2 is YFSETQ. V lost 4 bases to trimming and J lost 0 bases, with 10 bases between them. The starting material was PBMCs, mostly from graft donor cells, obtained 180 days after TCRalphabeta/CD19-depleted stem cell transplant. The receptor's source is a boy less than two years old who had a stem cell transplant for Wiskott-Aldrich syndrome, so the T cells may come from the graft donor. V gene TRBV5-1 combines with J gene TRBJ2-5; D is perhaps TRBD1 or TRBD2 (5 bases each). CDR3 nucleotide sequence: TGCGCCAGCAGCCTGGGGGAATACCAAGAGACCCAGTACTTC. It encodes CASSLGEYQETQYF.